This T cell receptor (beta chain) comes out of a study of breast tumors, draining lymph nodes, adjacent tissues. The V end lost 1 base, the J end lost 0 bases, and 11 bases lay between the germline ends. The CDR3 totals 15 residues. The V gene's germline CDR1 is DFQATT and CDR2 SNEGSKA (reference sequence). This clonotype was recorded at least ten times. Its target is not known. General observations from the study: That most tumor T cells come from lymph nodes remained unproven. Tumors had less TCR diversity than lymph nodes, more than nontumor tissue. The data were judged consistent with most tumor T cells coming from lymph node and expanding in tumor. Luminal-like breast cancer showed significantly greater tumor-nontumor repertoire similarity than basal-like breast cancer did.

TCRdb reprocessed the multiplex PCR reads with MiXCR, giving one entry per CDR3 protein. The sample comprises under 150,000 distinct CDR3 sequences, 20% to 25% of which are singletons, and 2.2% rests with the top ten. Axillary draining lymph nodes of breast cancer patients supplied the node samples. Material: axillary lymph node tissue. The origin of this receptor is a female donor with breast cancer. Some clones in this sample may be carry-over from other donors' samples. The rearrangement uses TRBV20-1 and TRBJ2-3, with D perhaps matching TRBD2 (6 bases). CDR3 loop: CSARGPGLSTDTQYF. CDR3 sequence (DNA): TGCAGTGCTAGAGGCCCGGGACTCAGCACAGATACGCAGTATTTT.